This T cell receptor beta chain was identified during a study of blood T cell repertoires in COVID-19 (dated by TCRdb to the early 2020s). For the wider study: The collaborator samples originated in the United States, Italy and Spain and spanned the acute and convalescent phases of COVID-19. The material from the prospective study consisted of cDNA or gDNA derived from T cells, B-cell-depleted T cells, or PBMCs. The dataset comprised deeply sampled blood TCRbeta repertoires from subjects exposed to, actively infected with, or recovered from COVID-19. The repertoires were released in a freely available public database intended as a resource for research on the immune response to SARS-CoV-2. Samples came from the ongoing ImmuneRACE study (first 160 participants) plus 1,254 subjects from 6 global collaborators. Sample metadata almost always included a de-identified subject ID, COVID-19 status, age in years and sex. Where HLA class I and class II types were available, the types were taken from metadata supplied by the sample provider, not from assay-based typing.

General study outcomes and caveats: The quantity of clinical and demographic metadata differed by source and by participant and was supplied without curation.

Details on this clone: Its antigen is still unknown. Within one base of it there is no much larger clone, and no base qualities were kept.

The cysteine opens and the phenylalanine closes a CDR3 of 15 amino acids. The kept DNA is CDR3 alone, 45 bases in frame from the first base. The germline V gene (reference sequence) sets CDR1 to SEHNR and CDR2 to FQNEAQ. From V the trimming removes 3 bases and from J it removes 5 bases, while the gene matches leave 6 bases of the junction unaccounted for. Each collaborating institution followed its own protocols to collect whole blood in K2EDTA tubes. Collaborator samples were shipped for TCRbeta analysis as frozen whole blood, isolated PBMCs, or DNA extracted from either sample type. The immunoSEQ Assay, a bias-controlled multiplex PCR, was used to amplify TCRbeta CDR3 regions from genomic DNA. On the authors' methods: Within the assay, amplification of reference gene primers was used to estimate how many nucleated cells each sample contained. To quantify the absolute abundance of each unique TCRbeta CDR3 rearrangement, sequence reads were collapsed and filtered. Productive Simpson clonality was computed per sample as the square root of Simpson's diversity index over productive rearrangements. TCRdb limited this immuneACCESS table to in-frame rearrangements with V and J called. A share of clones is missing; checked studies link under half to unresolved V genes, and the rest is unexplained. V and J calls and clone size are given by that table; D and trimming were obtained from the DNA. The sample has around 200,000 clones on record, 83% of them singletons. Of the sample, roughly 2.9% falls within the top ten clones.

What was sequenced was peripheral blood. The rearrangement combines TRBV7-9 with TRBJ1-4; 7 bases in the middle match TRBD1. The TCR was taken from a man aged 50 to 59 with active or convalescent COVID-19. The CDR3 protein: CASSFEGQRNEKLFF. The nucleotides are TGTGCCAGCAGCTTCGAGGGACAGAGGAATGAAAAACTGTTTTTT.